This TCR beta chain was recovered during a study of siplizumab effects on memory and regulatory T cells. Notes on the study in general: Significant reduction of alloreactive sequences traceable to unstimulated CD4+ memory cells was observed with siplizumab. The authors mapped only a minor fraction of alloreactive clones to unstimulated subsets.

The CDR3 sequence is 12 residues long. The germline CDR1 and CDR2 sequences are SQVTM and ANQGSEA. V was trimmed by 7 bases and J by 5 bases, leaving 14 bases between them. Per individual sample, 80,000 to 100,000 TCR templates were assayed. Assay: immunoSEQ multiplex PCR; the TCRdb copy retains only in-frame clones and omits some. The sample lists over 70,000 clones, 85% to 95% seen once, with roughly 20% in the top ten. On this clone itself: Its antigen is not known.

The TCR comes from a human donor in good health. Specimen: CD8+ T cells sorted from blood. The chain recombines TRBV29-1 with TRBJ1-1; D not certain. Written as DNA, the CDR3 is TGCAGCGCCAACCCCGATAGGACTGAAGCTTTCTTT. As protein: CSANPDRTEAFF.